This passage covers 21 T cell receptor beta chains from one sample sequenced in a study of blood T cell repertoires in COVID-19. Libraries were prepared by immunoSEQ multiplex PCR; TCRdb keeps only in-frame clonotypes and omits some of them. Found here are more than 350,000 clones, 85% to 90% of them singletons; the top ten hold around 10%. The specimen was PBMCs or T cells enriched from blood (not recorded which). Source of these receptors: a woman aged 50 to 60 who had recovered from COVID-19.

The chain carries TRBV28 and TRBJ1-5; 9 bases are a match to TRBD1. The CDR3 runs 15 residues. Germline trimming cut 6 bases from V and 7 bases from J; bases unmatched to any gene: 10. Germline V gene data show CDR1 as MDHEN and CDR2 as SYDVKM. In DNA form, the CDR3 reads TGTGCCAGCAGACCCCTAACAGGGGGCGGCCAGCCCCAGCATTTT. This sequence encodes CASRPLTGGGQPQHF. Full variable domain (outside the CDR3, taken from reference TRBV28 and TRBJ1-5): DVKVTQSSRYLVKRTGEKVFLECVQDMDHENMFWYRQDPGLGLRLIYFSYDVKMKEKGDIPEGYSVSREKKERFSLILESASTNQTSMYLCASRPLTGGGQPQHFGDGTRLSIL.

The rearrangement joins TRBV5-1 to TRBJ2-2; TRBD2 might be the D (5 bases). Germline values: CDR1 SGHRS, CDR2 YFSETQ. The CDR3 consists of 16 residues. Trimming cost V 4 bases and J 0 bases, with 13 bases left between them. CDR3 DNA: TGCGCCAGCAGCGATCAAGGCGGGCCGAACACCGGGGAGCTGTTTTTT. Translated, it gives CASSDQGGPNTGELFF. The full variable domain, with the rest looked up from reference TRBV5-1 and TRBJ2-2, is KAGVTQTPRYLIKTRGQQVTLSCSPISGHRSVSWYQQTPGQGLQFLFEYFSETQRNKGNFPGRFSGRQFSNSRSEMNVSTLELGDSALYLCASSDQGGPNTGELFFGEGSRLTVL.

The chain links TRBV5-4 to TRBJ2-7; 11 positions agree with TRBD2. V dropped 5 bases and J dropped 6; count of bases not matched to a gene: 10. There are 15 residues in the CDR3. The V gene's germline CDR1 is SGHNT and CDR2 YYREEE (reference sequence). For the CDR3, the DNA is TGTGCCAGCAGTCGGGCTAGCGGGGGGCTTGCCGAGCAGTACTTC. Amino acids: CASSRASGGLAEQYF.

This rearrangement joins TRBV29-1 to TRBJ2-1; 9 positions agree with TRBD2. V shed 7 bases and J 8 bases; nucleotides not matched to a gene: 12. Germline values: CDR1 SQVTM, CDR2 ANQGSEA. The CDR3 is 14 residues long. CDR3 loop: CSGGGGAGGDEQFF. CDR3 nucleotides: TGCAGCGGTGGCGGGGGGGCAGGTGGCGATGAGCAGTTCTTC.

V usage is TRBV28 and J usage is TRBJ1-5; TRBD1 matches at 9 bases. V shed 5 bases, J shed 6 bases, and the junction held 11 bases outside the gene matches. The CDR3 covers 16 residues. Germline assignment: CDR1 MDHEN and CDR2 SYDVKM. CDR3 protein: CASSTMGQGGGQPQHF. The CDR3 nucleotides read TGTGCCAGCAGTACGATGGGACAGGGAGGCGGTCAGCCCCAGCATTTT. The variable domain in full, completed from reference TRBV28 and TRBJ1-5, reads DVKVTQSSRYLVKRTGEKVFLECVQDMDHENMFWYRQDPGLGLRLIYFSYDVKMKEKGDIPEGYSVSREKKERFSLILESASTNQTSMYLCASSTMGQGGGQPQHFGDGTRLSIL.

In this sample, this clone turned up once. CDR3 amino acids: CASSEHRGWETQYF. Here the CDR3 DNA reads TGTGCCAGCAGCGAACACAGGGGATGGGAGACCCAGTACTTC. This rearrangement joins TRBV21-1 to TRBJ2-5; the listed D gene, TRBD1, was not tested against the DNA. TRBV21-1 is noted as a pseudogene. The CDR3 runs 14 residues.

The V and J genes are TRBV19 and TRBJ1-6; D is unresolved. Germline CDR1 and CDR2: LNHDA and SQIVND (reference sequence). This CDR3 contains 15 residues. V lost 4 bases and J 0 bases, leaving 7 bases between the germline ends. CDR3 sequence (DNA): TGTGCCAGTAGTACACAGACCTCCTATAATTCACCCCTCCACTTT. Translating gives CASSTQTSYNSPLHF. Filled out from reference TRBV19 and TRBJ1-6, the complete variable domain reads DGGITQSPKYLFRKEGQNVTLSCEQNLNHDAMYWYRQDPGQGLRLIYYSQIVNDFQKGDIAEGYSVSREKKESFPLTVTSAQKNPTAFYLCASSTQTSYNSPLHFGNGTRLTVT.

This clone has ten or more counts. This sequence joins TRBV4-1 and TRBJ2-1, with 9 bases fitting TRBD1. V gave up 4 bases and J gave up 8 bases; unmatched junction bases: 12. CDR3 length equals 16 residues. From germline, CDR1 is MGHRA and CDR2 YSYEKL. CDR3 amino acids: CASSPLDRGAGDEQFF. CDR3 in DNA: TGCGCCAGCAGCCCACTGGACAGGGGAGCCGGTGATGAGCAGTTCTTC.

This chain connects TRBV30 to TRBJ1-2; 10 nucleotides match TRBD1. Losses at the gene ends were 3 bases for V and 7 bases for J; bases not matched to a gene: 5. Germline V CDR1 and CDR2: GTSNPN, SVGIG (reference sequence). The CDR3 length is 13 residues. CDR3 coding DNA: TGTGCCTGGAGCCCGGGGACAGGGGTTGGCTACACCTTC. It codes for CAWSPGTGVGYTF.

This CDR3 reads CASSLSGGNTGELFF. The CDR3 DNA reads TGTGCCAGCAGTTTGTCGGGGGGAAACACCGGGGAGCTGTTTTTT. The genes are TRBV27 and TRBJ2-2; the match to TRBD2 covers 7 bases. CDR1 is MNHEY and CDR2 is SMNVEV in the germline V gene (reference sequence). The length of the CDR3 is 15 residues. With 3 bases clipped from V and 2 bases from J, the junction kept 3 bases outside the gene matches.

This chain connects TRBV18 to TRBJ1-1; D perhaps matches TRBD1 (6 bases). The CDR3 is 15 residues long. Germline V lookup: CDR1 KGHSH, CDR2 LQKENI. Trimming shortened V by 5 bases and J by 1 base, and 14 bases separated the two germline ends. The CDR3 here is CASSAGRGQNTEAFF. CDR3 nucleotide sequence: TGTGCCAGCTCAGCAGGCCGGGGACAGAACACTGAAGCTTTCTTT.

This chain uses TRBV19 with TRBJ2-7; 7 positions match TRBD1. The germline V gene has CDR1 LNHDA and CDR2 SQIVND (reference sequence). The CDR3 length is 15 residues. V was clipped by 5 bases and J by 1 base; unmatched bases: 8. The CDR3 loop reads CASSFTGTDSYEQYF. The CDR3 DNA sequence: TGTGCCAGTAGTTTTACCGGGACAGATTCCTACGAGCAGTACTTC.

This sequence joins TRBV19 and TRBJ2-2; 9 bases are shared with TRBD1. J lost 8 bases, V lost 6 bases, and 7 bases had no gene match. The CDR3 covers 14 residues. Germline-derived CDR1 and CDR2 are LNHDA and SQIVND (reference sequence). CDR3 sequence: CASSYSGTGGELFF. The DNA for the CDR3 is TGTGCCAGTAGCTACTCCGGGACAGGGGGGGAGCTGTTTTTT.

The chain combines TRBV21-1 with TRBJ1-4. TRBV21-1 counts as a pseudogene. This CDR3 spans 16 amino acids. CDR3 loop: CASRGAGSEANEKLFF. The CDR3 nucleotides read TGTGCCAGCAGAGGAGCGGGGAGTGAAGCTAATGAAAAACTGTTTTTT.

This chain links TRBV27 with TRBJ1-1; 9 bases match TRBD1. The trim removed 7 bases at V and 0 bases at J, leaving 6 bases unmatched. This CDR3 has 15 amino acids. Looked up from germline, CDR1 is MNHEY and CDR2 is SMNVEV (reference sequence). DNA for the CDR3: TGTGCCAGCACCGGACAGGGGCGGGTGAACACTGAAGCTTTCTTT. This gives the protein CASTGQGRVNTEAFF.

The V gene is TRBV7-2, the J gene TRBJ1-1; 8 positions agree with TRBD1. The CDR3 spans 18 residues. From germline, CDR1 is SGHTA and CDR2 FQGNSA. Germline trimming cut 2 bases from V and 1 base from J; bases unmatched to any gene: 12. CDR3 sequence: CASSLSSRRDRWNTEAFF. The CDR3 coding sequence is TGTGCCAGCAGCTTATCTAGTCGAAGGGACAGGTGGAACACTGAAGCTTTCTTT.

The genes are TRBV4-3 and TRBJ1-3; the D is unclear. V dropped 6 bases and J dropped 0 bases, with 9 bases sitting between them. The CDR3 consists of 14 residues. The V gene's germline CDR1 is LGHNA and CDR2 YSLEER. The CDR3 loop reads CASRDLSSGNTIYF. As DNA, the CDR3 is TGCGCCAGCAGGGACTTATCCTCTGGAAACACCATATATTTT.

The V call is TRBV5-5, the J call TRBJ1-5; a possible D gene is TRBD1 (5 bases). The CDR3 is made up of 14 amino acids. V lost 6 bases and J lost 2, with 12 bases in between. Germline V lookup: CDR1 SGHKS, CDR2 YYEKEE (reference sequence). CDR3 loop: CASTLWGGNQPQHF. The DNA for the CDR3 is TGTGCCAGCACCCTCTGGGGCGGCAATCAGCCCCAGCATTTT.

For the CDR3, the DNA is TGTGCCTGGAACAGGGGCAATCAGCCCCAGCATTTT. It yields the protein CAWNRGNQPQHF. This chain connects TRBV30 to TRBJ1-5; perhaps TRBD1 as D (6 bases). V was pared by 4 bases and J by 2 bases, with 6 bases between. Germline V gene lookup returns CDR1 GTSNPN and CDR2 SVGIG (reference sequence). The CDR3 is 12 residues long.

This clone was picked up a small number of times. The chain employs TRBV29-1 and TRBJ2-2; a weak D match, TRBD2 (5 bases). V was clipped by 7 bases and J by 0 bases, with 9 bases between them. Germline-derived CDR1 and CDR2 are SQVTM and ANQGSEA. The CDR3 has 13 residues. Written as DNA, the CDR3 is TGCAGCGGGGAGAATTCGAACACCGGGGAGCTGTTTTTT. It yields the protein CSGENSNTGELFF.

Points on this clone: Other DNA sequences from this sample encode an identical CDR3 as well. The chain uses TRBV12-3 or TRBV12-4 and TRBJ1-1; 7 nucleotides line up with TRBD1. CDR3 size: 12 residues. With V trimmed by 5 bases and J by 5 bases, 2 bases remained unmatched. CDR3 in amino acids: CASSPGGTEAFF. The CDR3 nucleotides are TGTGCCAGCAGTCCAGGGGGGACTGAAGCTTTCTTT.